Described below is a single T cell receptor (beta chain) sequence and its context. Its antigen remains unidentified. This specimen belongs to a study of T-cell memory formation after mild COVID-19. Study context: Clusters were largely donor specific. Study-level results: The CD4+ clones that contracted clustered mainly within CM and EM, and the CD8+ clones concentrated in EMRA. Certain responding clones were present in pre-infection memory, suggesting participation of cross-reactive memory.

Germline V gene sequence: CDR1 SEHNR, CDR2 FQNEAQ (reference sequence). Trimming removed 8 bases from V and 5 bases from J; junction bases left unmatched: 11. The length of the CDR3 is 14 residues. 5'RACE primed from the constant segment yielded TCR alpha and TCR beta cDNA libraries bearing sample barcodes and UMIs. TCRdb reanalysed the 5' RACE reads using MiXCR and keeps one entry per CDR3 protein. Among a few hundred thousand distinct CDR3 sequences listed, more than 20% were seen once. The material sequenced was PBMCs or a T cell subset sorted from them (not recorded which). The TCR was taken from a young man who had mild COVID-19 (a few samples of this study predate the infection). Cell type and time point are not known. J is TRBJ2-7 and V is TRBV7-9, with TRBD2 identical over 8 bases. The CDR3 here is CASSRGGQGNEQYF. CDR3 in DNA: TGTGCCAGCTCCCGGGGGGGGCAAGGTAACGAGCAGTACTTC.